Listed below are T cell receptor beta chains from one sample, sequenced in a study of Graves' ophthalmopathy and Graves' hyperthyroidism. TCRdb re-analysed the multiplex PCR reads in MiXCR, keeping a single row per CDR3 protein. This sample yields about 180,000 distinct CDR3 sequences, of which roughly 37% are seen a single time; under 7% belongs to the top ten. Sequencing was done on a sample of peripheral blood. These receptors originate from a middle-aged woman with Graves' ophthalmopathy. Each CDR3 is given with its conserved first and last residue. D genes are given only for firm matches. Clone size, where shown, is once, few, many, or a class for clones that have expanded.

D	size	V	J	DNA	CDR3
.	.	TRBV12-3/TRBV12-4	TRBJ1-1	TGTGCCAGCAGAACTCAGGGACACTCGGTAGCTTTCTTT	CASRTQGHSVAFF
.	many	TRBV6-2/TRBV6-3	TRBJ2-7	TGTGCCAGCAGTTACTCAAGTTCGGACAGACCCTCCTACGAGCAGTACTTC	CASSYSSSDRPSYEQYF
TRBD1	many	TRBV15	TRBJ2-5	TGTGCCACCCGGAGGCCCGGGACAGGGGGCGAGGAGACCCAGTACTTC	CATRRPGTGGEETQYF
TRBD1	.	TRBV27	TRBJ1-2	TGTGCCAGCAGTTATACGGACAGGGATGACTATGGCTACACCTTC	CASSYTDRDDYGYTF
.	many	TRBV7-2	TRBJ2-7	TGTGCCAGCAGCTCTGCGGGGCGGGACTCCCCTTCTTCCGAGCAGTACTTC	CASSSAGRDSPSSEQYF
.	.	TRBV28	TRBJ1-2	TGTGCCAGCAGTTTAAGACAGTCTGATGGCTACACCTTC	CASSLRQSDGYTF
.	many	TRBV6-1	TRBJ1-3	TGTGCCAGCAGTGGACTGATCAACTCTGGAAACACCATATATTTT	CASSGLINSGNTIYF
.	once	TRBV6-1	TRBJ1-1	TGTGCCAGCAGCAGGTCTTTAATGACTGAAGCTTTCTTT	CASSRSLMTEAFF
.	many	TRBV19	TRBJ1-2	TGTGCCAGTAGTTTCCCCGGCCCGCACTATGGCTACACCTTC	CASSFPGPHYGYTF
.	.	TRBV7-2	TRBJ1-5	TGTGCCAGCAGCTTATATTCAGTTAGCAATCAGCCCCAGCATTTT	CASSLYSVSNQPQHF
.	few	TRBV29-1	TRBJ1-1	TGCAGCGTTGAGGGACCGGTGAACACTGAAGCTTTCTTT	CSVEGPVNTEAFF
.	many	TRBV5-1	TRBJ1-1	TGCGCCAGCAGCTTGTTTGGGGGCGAGAACACTGAAGCTTTCTTT	CASSLFGGENTEAFF
.	.	TRBV6-1	TRBJ1-1	TGTGCCAGCAGCCCAGGGAGTGGGTCTGAAGCTTTCTTT	CASSPGSGSEAFF
.	many	TRBV7-9	TRBJ2-3	TGTGCCAGCAGCTTCCCCCCGGGTACGCAGTATTTT	CASSFPPGTQYF
.	many	TRBV12-3/TRBV12-4	TRBJ1-5	TGTGCCAGCAGTTTAGCGCAGGGATTTCAGAGCAATCAGCCCCAGCATTTT	CASSLAQGFQSNQPQHF
TRBD1	many	TRBV10-3	TRBJ2-4	TGTGCCATCAGTGCCGACAGGGGGGACATTCAGTACTTC	CAISADRGDIQYF
.	many	TRBV6-2/TRBV6-3	TRBJ1-5	TGTGCCAGCAGTCAACAGGGTTCCCCCAATCAGCCCCAGCATTTT	CASSQQGSPNQPQHF
TRBD2	.	TRBV6-1	TRBJ2-7	TGTGCCAGCAGTGACGAGCGGGGAATCAACGAGCAGTACTTC	CASSDERGINEQYF
.	many	TRBV29-1	TRBJ2-7	TGCAGCGTTGATGGTCCCGGGTTATCAGGAACCTACGAGCAGTACTTC	CSVDGPGLSGTYEQYF
.	few	TRBV12-3/TRBV12-4	TRBJ1-2	TGTGCCAGCAGTTTGGCGGACCAAACCGGGACGAACTATGGCTACACCTTC	CASSLADQTGTNYGYTF
.	many	TRBV7-9	TRBJ1-2	TGTGCCAGCAGCTTAGATGGAGGGGTCGGCGGCTACACCTTC	CASSLDGGVGGYTF
TRBD2	.	TRBV6-2/TRBV6-3	TRBJ2-4	TGTGCCAGCAGTTATACAGCGGGAGTAGCCAAAAACATTCAGTACTTC	CASSYTAGVAKNIQYF